This T cell receptor beta chain is from a study of blood T cell repertoires in COVID-19. V lost 1 base and J 8 bases, leaving 12 bases between the germline ends. The CDR3 totals 13 residues. The germline V gene has CDR1 SGHDT and CDR2 YYEEEE. The data were produced by immunoSEQ multiplex PCR, yet TCRdb's version contains in-frame clones alone and is incomplete. The sample consists of around 130,000 clones, approximately 80% of them appearing once. This clone came up once. This TCR derives from a woman in her 70s with acute or convalescent COVID-19. J is TRBJ1-2 and V is TRBV5-6; TRBD1 is a possible D gene (6 bases). Input material: peripheral blood. In DNA form, the CDR3 reads TGTGCCAGCAGCTTGCCGGGGGGCGGCGGCTACACCTTC. Translating it yields CASSLPGGGGYTF.